The clone carrying this TCR beta chain was seen only a few times. Its antigen is currently unknown. MiXCR, applied by TCRdb to the reads, yields one record per CDR3 protein. The top ten hold around 7.6% of the sample, which has nearly 650,000 distinct CDR3 sequences, approximately 24% seen once. This record comes from a study of T cell repertoires in cytomegalovirus infection. Study-level information: A matching HLA type, together with CMV infection, was signaled by public TCR beta signatures.

Study-level findings and limits: The study identified carriers of CMV plus the relevant HLA from cumulative public TCR beta family frequency.

The germline V gene has CDR1 MGHRA and CDR2 YSYEKL. V lost 3 bases, J lost 4 bases, and 18 bases lay in between. The CDR3 is 16 residues long. The rearrangement uses TRBV4-1 and TRBJ1-1, with D possibly being TRBD1 (5 bases). This TCR was recovered from a human donor in good health (CMV status not recorded). Some clones in this sample may be carry-over from other donors' samples. The material sequenced was CD8+ T cells from PBMCs. The CDR3 reads CASSHPRDSGSTEAFF. In DNA form, the CDR3 reads TGCGCCAGCAGCCACCCTCGGGATTCAGGGTCCACTGAAGCTTTCTTT.